This TCR beta chain was sequenced in a study of cytomegalovirus exposure and HLA in healthy donors. Study-wide findings and caveats: It was shown in a later analysis that HLA-associated TCR beta chains were more clonally expanded than other, equally common chains. Reports described diagnosis of cytomegalovirus status by the classifier as highly specific and sensitive. Another analysis was done later, and it associated roughly 15,000 TCR beta sequences with HLA alleles at 0.05 false discovery rate. It was about 180 TCR beta chains that were listed as cytomegalovirus-associated.

With 60 Vbeta and 13 Jbeta primers, the PCR was carried out. Measured with immunoSEQ multiplex PCR; TCRdb has only the in-frame clones, and not every one. In all, the sample yields about 150,000 clones. The J segment lost 3 bases and the V segment lost 8 bases, leaving 4 bases of the junction unmatched. Germline CDR1 is SGHNT and CDR2 is YENEEA. This CDR3 region has 13 residues. On this clone: Its cognate antigen is unknown.

The sample comprised PBMCs. The chain combines TRBV11-3 with TRBJ2-5, with 9 bases that match TRBD2. The receptor was isolated from a man younger than 45 in good health and CMV-seronegative. The CDR3 loop reads CASLGGREETQYF. CDR3 DNA sequence: TGTGCCAGCTTAGGCGGGAGGGAAGAGACCCAGTACTTC.